Each of the 30 T cell receptor beta chains below was sequenced from the same sample in a study of beta chain features in type 1 diabetes. The entirety of the isolated RNA underwent reverse transcription, so expressed TCRB transcripts were sequenced. Repertoires were generated with immunoSEQ multiplex PCR, while TCRdb's copy carries only in-frame clones and drops some. The table records about 300,000 clones, 7.5% to 9.5% of them present only once. The sequenced sample was central memory CD4+ T cells from blood. These receptor sequences come from a woman under 30 in good health.

This clone was counted a few times. The sample holds other DNA sequences that translate to the same CDR3. The chain has TRBV7-3 and TRBJ2-3, with 13 bases aligning to TRBD2. The CDR3 sequence is 16 residues long. The germline V gene has CDR1 SGHTA and CDR2 FQGTGA. V was clipped by 3 bases and J by 1 base; unmatched bases: 1. The CDR3 spells CASSFGTSGGTDTQYF. CDR3 sequence (DNA): TGTGCCAGCAGCTTCGGGACTAGCGGGGGCACAGATACGCAGTATTTT. Full variable domain (missing parts from reference TRBV7-3 and TRBJ2-3): GAGVSQTPSNKVTEKGKYVELRCDPISGHTALYWYRQSLGQGPEFLIYFQGTGAADDSGLPNDRFFAVRPEGSVSTLKIQRTERGDSAVYLCASSFGTSGGTDTQYFGPGTRLTVL.

The chain carries TRBV27 and TRBJ1-5; D unresolved. From germline, CDR1 is MNHEY and CDR2 SMNVEV (reference sequence). CDR3 size: 12 residues. V was shortened by 4 bases and J by 7 bases, with 8 bases between the two germline ends. CDR3 nucleotide sequence: TGTGCCAGCAGTTCTCCGGGGCAGCCCCAGCATTTT. Translating it yields CASSSPGQPQHF.

This clone occurred a few times. The chain has TRBV6-5 and TRBJ1-1; 7 bases map to TRBD1. J lost 4 bases, V lost 5 bases, and 4 bases had no gene match. Germline V gene data show CDR1 as MNHEY and CDR2 as SVGAGI. CDR3 length: 13 residues. CDR3 in DNA: TGTGCCAGCAGTGCCCCAGGGGGCACTGAAGCTTTCTTT. It specifies CASSAPGGTEAFF.

The chain carries TRBV7-9 and TRBJ2-2; D is tentatively TRBD1 or TRBD2 (5 bases each). The V end lost 3 bases, the J end lost 9 bases, and 23 bases lay between the germline ends. Germline V gene sequence: CDR1 SEHNR, CDR2 FQNEAQ (reference sequence). This CDR3 is built from 17 residues. CDR3 bases: TGTGCCAGCAGCTTCTCCGGGACCCTAATGGGGGTGAGGGAGCTGTTTTTT. Residues: CASSFSGTLMGVRELFF.

This clone showed up just a few times. The chain combines TRBV29-1 with TRBJ1-1; D is ambiguous. The CDR3 runs 11 residues. Between the trimmed V and J ends, which lost 4 bases and 1 base, there was a span of 4 bases. CDR1 and CDR2 from the germline V gene are SQVTM and ANQGSEA. CDR3 bases: TGCAGCGTTGCAGCGAACACTGAAGCTTTCTTT. Amino acid sequence: CSVAANTEAFF.

The chain recombines TRBV7-6 with TRBJ2-1; D may be TRBD2 (7 bases). CDR1 is SGHVS and CDR2 is FNYEAQ in the germline V gene. The CDR3 consists of 14 residues. Trimming left V 4 bases short and J 9 bases short, with 16 bases between. CDR3 residues: CASSSAAGAGEQFF. The CDR3 bases are TGTGCCAGCAGCTCCGCCGCGGGGGCCGGTGAGCAGTTCTTC.

The rearrangement links TRBV30 to TRBJ1-4; D unclear. With 0 bases removed from V and 4 bases from J, the gap between germline ends came to 6 bases. CDR1 and CDR2 from the germline V gene are GTSNPN and SVGIG (reference sequence). There are 13 residues in the CDR3. The CDR3 DNA reads TGTGCCTGGAGTGTACAGATTAATGAAAAACTGTTTTTT. Translation gives CAWSVQINEKLFF.

This sequence joins TRBV28 and TRBJ1-2; D is possibly TRBD1 (5 bases). CDR1 and CDR2 (germline): MDHEN, SYDVKM. The ends were cut back, 7 bases at V and 4 bases at J, with 10 bases in the middle. The CDR3 sequence is 12 residues long. This chain's CDR3 is CASMGDSYGYTF. CDR3 DNA: TGTGCCAGCATGGGGGATTCCTATGGCTACACCTTC.

The rearrangement joins TRBV6-1 to TRBJ2-4; D may be TRBD1 or TRBD2 (5 bases each). Per germline, CDR1 MNHNS and CDR2 SASEGT. V lost 4 bases and J lost 1, with 5 bases in between. The length of the CDR3 is 13 residues. CDR3 sequence reads: CASSGGAKNIQYF. CDR3 sequence (DNA): TGTGCCAGCAGTGGGGGGGCCAAAAACATTCAGTACTTC.

DNA for the CDR3: TGTGCCAGCAGTCGGGACTATAGCAATCAGCCCCAGCATTTT. This sequence encodes CASSRDYSNQPQHF. V usage is TRBV13 and J usage is TRBJ1-5, with D maybe TRBD1 (5 bases). Germline V gene data show CDR1 as PRHDT and CDR2 as FYEKMQ (reference sequence). V gave up 6 bases and J gave up 0 bases, with 9 bases separating them. The CDR3 length is 14 residues.

V and J are TRBV7-9 and TRBJ2-3; tentatively, D is TRBD1 or TRBD2 (7 bases each). Germline V gene data show CDR1 as SEHNR and CDR2 as FQNEAQ (reference sequence). V was trimmed by 5 bases and J by 3 bases, leaving 12 bases between them. The CDR3 runs 14 residues. The CDR3 coding sequence is TGTGCCAGCAGCCCCCAGGGGGGGACAGATACGCAGTATTTT. As protein: CASSPQGGTDTQYF.

The chain links TRBV18 to TRBJ2-7, with unresolved D. The CDR3 runs 15 residues. The germline V and J ends were trimmed by 3 bases and 6 bases, with 18 bases remaining between them. CDR1 and CDR2 (germline): KGHSH, LQKENI. CDR3 loop: CASSPLSKGMGEQYF. In DNA, the CDR3 is TGTGCCAGCTCACCTTTATCGAAGGGAATGGGCGAGCAGTACTTC.

Only a few counts were recorded for this clone. The sample holds other DNA sequences that translate to the same CDR3. V is TRBV14 and J is TRBJ1-1; D call uncertain. The germline V gene has CDR1 SGHDN and CDR2 FVKESK. The CDR3 has 13 amino acids. The V gene lost 4 bases and the J gene lost 1 base, with 7 bases spanning the gap. CDR3 sequence (DNA): TGTGCCAGCAGCCGCCAGGAGAACACTGAAGCTTTCTTT. Its translation is CASSRQENTEAFF.

This clone turned up a few times. The chain links TRBV7-2 to TRBJ2-5; D is ambiguous. This CDR3 spans 16 amino acids. V gave up 2 bases and J gave up 3 bases, with 16 bases separating them. Germline V gene data show CDR1 as SGHTA and CDR2 as FQGNSA. The CDR3 region has the DNA TGTGCCAGCAGCTTACAACCCTTTGGGGTTGAAGAGACCCAGTACTTC. Protein: CASSLQPFGVEETQYF.

This chain uses TRBV7-8 with TRBJ1-4; D call uncertain. CDR3 size: 10 residues. CDR1 is SGHVS, CDR2 FQNEAQ, per germline. Trimming shortened V by 5 bases and J by 12 bases, and 7 bases separated the two germline ends. Written as DNA, the CDR3 is TGTGCCAGCAGCAACGGGGAACTGTTTTTT. As protein: CASSNGELFF.

The V gene is TRBV7-9, the J gene TRBJ2-4; D is undetermined. Trimming shortened V by 1 base and J by 1 base, and 14 bases separated the two germline ends. Germline-derived CDR1 and CDR2 are SEHNR and FQNEAQ (reference sequence). The CDR3 has 17 amino acids. For the CDR3, the DNA is TGTGCCAGCAGCTTAGGACAAGTGCCAGCGGCCAAAAACATTCAGTACTTC. This codes for CASSLGQVPAAKNIQYF.

This clone was seen a handful of times. V and J are TRBV30 and TRBJ1-5; a weak D match, TRBD1 (5 bases). In germline, CDR1 is GTSNPN, CDR2 SVGIG (reference sequence). Trimming shortened V by 0 bases and J by 7 bases, and 10 bases separated the two germline ends. This CDR3 is built from 13 residues. This CDR3 reads CAWSVTGDQPQHF. DNA for the CDR3: TGTGCCTGGAGTGTAACGGGGGACCAGCCCCAGCATTTT. Based on the CDR3 plus reference TRBV30 and TRBJ1-5, the full variable domain is SQTIHQWPATLVQPVGSPLSLECTVEGTSNPNLYWYRQAAGRGLQLLFYSVGIGQISSEVPQNLSASRPQDRQFILSSKKLLLSDSGFYLCAWSVTGDQPQHFGDGTRLSIL.

The chain carries TRBV20-1 and TRBJ2-7; no clear D. The end of the DNA is better explained by TRBJ2-5, so the J call may be wrong. CDR3 length: 11 amino acids. Germline CDR1 and CDR2: DFQATT and SNEGSKA (reference sequence). For the CDR3, the DNA is TGCAGTGCTCGGCCGCTGGAGACCCAGTACTTC. Amino acids: CSARPLETQYF.

This clone was counted only a few times. This rearrangement joins TRBV5-1 to TRBJ2-5, with a weak D call TRBD1 (5 bases). The CDR3 contains 14 residues. Trimming removed 7 bases from V and 2 bases from J, with 15 bases in between. Germline V gene lookup returns CDR1 SGHRS and CDR2 YFSETQ. The CDR3 spells CASSAGSTQETQYF. The CDR3 coding sequence is TGCGCCAGCTCGGCAGGGTCAACACAAGAGACCCAGTACTTC. Together with reference TRBV5-1 and TRBJ2-5, the CDR3 gives the full variable domain: KAGVTQTPRYLIKTRGQQVTLSCSPISGHRSVSWYQQTPGQGLQFLFEYFSETQRNKGNFPGRFSGRQFSNSRSEMNVSTLELGDSALYLCASSAGSTQETQYFGPGTRLLVL.

The chain combines TRBV27 with TRBJ2-3, with TRBD2 matching 9 bases. The CDR3 is made up of 15 amino acids. Looked up from germline, CDR1 is MNHEY and CDR2 is SMNVEV (reference sequence). The ends lost 3 bases at V and 4 bases at J; junction bases unmatched: 5. CDR3 region: CASSLRRGGPDTQYF. The CDR3 DNA is TGTGCCAGCAGTTTGCGGCGGGGGGGCCCAGATACGCAGTATTTT.

This clone was counted only a few times. The rearrangement uses TRBV29-1 and TRBJ1-1; TRBD1 aligns across 7 bases. CDR1 and CDR2 (germline): SQVTM, ANQGSEA. V was clipped by 7 bases and J by 0 bases; unmatched bases: 2. The CDR3 length is 12 residues. The CDR3 loop is CSGGQLNTEAFF. CDR3 nucleotide sequence: TGCAGCGGGGGACAGCTGAACACTGAAGCTTTCTTT.

The chain employs TRBV4-2 and TRBJ2-5; D not certain. The CDR3 consists of 17 residues. The ends were cut back, 0 bases at V and 4 bases at J, with 18 bases in the middle. Germline V lookup: CDR1 LGHNA, CDR2 YNFKEQ. The CDR3: CASSQEKGTALGETQYF. In nucleotides, the CDR3 is TGTGCCAGCAGCCAAGAAAAGGGAACCGCTTTGGGAGAGACCCAGTACTTC.

This clone was found a few times. The chain combines TRBV7-2 with TRBJ1-3; D is unclear. This CDR3 region has 13 residues. V lost 5 bases to trimming and J lost 6 bases, with 11 bases between them. Germline loops: CDR1 SGHTA, CDR2 FQGNSA. CDR3 residues: CASSIRRANTIYF. In DNA form, the CDR3 reads TGTGCCAGCAGCATCCGTAGGGCAAACACCATATATTTT.

The rearrangement uses TRBV7-2 and TRBJ2-2; possible D gene TRBD2, 5 bases. V shed 3 bases and J shed 4 bases, with 12 bases lying between them. The CDR3 has 15 amino acids. Germline CDR1 reads SGHTA; CDR2 reads FQGNSA. The CDR3 is CASSFGLARTGELFF. As DNA, the CDR3 is TGTGCCAGCAGCTTTGGGCTAGCTCGCACCGGGGAGCTGTTTTTT.

The V call is TRBV11-2, the J call TRBJ2-5; 7 bases match TRBD2. The CDR3 spans 14 residues. Germline CDR1 SGHAT, CDR2 FQNNGV. V was pared by 5 bases and J by 4 bases, with 7 bases of the junction left unmatched. In DNA, the CDR3 is TGTGCCAGCAGCCCCTCGTGGGGGGGAGAGACCCAGTACTTC. Translating gives CASSPSWGGETQYF. The full variable domain, its missing parts supplied by reference TRBV11-2 and TRBJ2-5, is EAGVAQSPRYKIIEKRQSVAFWCNPISGHATLYWYQQILGQGPKLLIQFQNNGVVDDSQLPKDRFSAERLKGVDSTLKIQPAKLEDSAVYLCASSPSWGGETQYFGPGTRLLVL.

This clone was counted only a few times. The J gene is TRBJ2-7, the V gene TRBV5-6; no firm D call. V was cut by 0 bases and J by 3 bases, with 7 bases left in between. CDR3 length: 13 amino acids. Germline CDR1 SGHDT, CDR2 YYEEEE. The CDR3 bases are TGTGCCAGCAGCTTGGCGGGTTACTACGAGCAGTACTTC. This gives the protein CASSLAGYYEQYF.

The chain couples TRBV5-4 to TRBJ1-1; 7 bases fit TRBD1. With V trimmed by 4 bases and J by 9 bases, 18 bases remained unmatched. The CDR3 covers 16 residues. Germline CDR1 and CDR2: SGHNT and YYREEE (reference sequence). The chain's CDR3 is CASSAGEDRSGDKAFF. CDR3 bases: TGTGCCAGCAGCGCCGGTGAGGACAGGTCCGGGGATAAAGCTTTCTTT.

CDR3 coding DNA: TGTGCCAGCAGCTTGACAGATAATCAGCCCCAGCATTTT. Protein product: CASSLTDNQPQHF. This sequence joins TRBV5-5 and TRBJ1-5; D is ambiguous. V was shortened by 1 base and J by 4 bases, with 6 bases between the two germline ends. The CDR3 is 13 amino acids. Germline V gene sequence: CDR1 SGHKS, CDR2 YYEKEE (reference sequence). Filled out from reference TRBV5-5 and TRBJ1-5, the complete variable domain reads DAGVTQSPTHLIKTRGQQVTLRCSPISGHKSVSWYQQVLGQGPQFIFQYYEKEERGRGNFPDRFSARQFPNYSSELNVNALLLGDSALYLCASSLTDNQPQHFGDGTRLSIL.

CDR3 sequence: CASGLEGYEQYF. The CDR3 region has the DNA TGTGCTAGTGGTCTCGAGGGGTACGAGCAGTACTTC. The chain recombines TRBV12-5 with TRBJ2-7; the D gene could be TRBD1 or TRBD2 (5 bases each). Trimming took 5 bases from V and 4 from J, leaving 9 bases between them. The V gene's germline CDR1 is LGHNT and CDR2 FRNRAP. The CDR3 contains 12 residues. The complete variable domain, with remaining parts taken from reference TRBV12-5 and TRBJ2-7, reads DARVTQTPRHKVTEMGQEVTMRCQPILGHNTVFWYRQTMMQGLELLAYFRNRAPLDDSGMPKDRFSAEMPDATLATLKIQPSEPRDSAVYFCASGLEGYEQYFGPGTRLTVT.

This clone was observed a few times. The gene calls are TRBV11-2 and TRBJ2-3; TRBD1 agrees at 10 bases. CDR1 is SGHAT and CDR2 is FQNNGV in the germline V gene. The ends lost 5 bases at V and 7 bases at J; junction bases unmatched: 6. This CDR3 spans 14 amino acids. CDR3 nucleotide sequence: TGTGCCAGCAGCCGACAGGGGGCGTCGAATACGCAGTATTTT. This gives the protein CASSRQGASNTQYF.